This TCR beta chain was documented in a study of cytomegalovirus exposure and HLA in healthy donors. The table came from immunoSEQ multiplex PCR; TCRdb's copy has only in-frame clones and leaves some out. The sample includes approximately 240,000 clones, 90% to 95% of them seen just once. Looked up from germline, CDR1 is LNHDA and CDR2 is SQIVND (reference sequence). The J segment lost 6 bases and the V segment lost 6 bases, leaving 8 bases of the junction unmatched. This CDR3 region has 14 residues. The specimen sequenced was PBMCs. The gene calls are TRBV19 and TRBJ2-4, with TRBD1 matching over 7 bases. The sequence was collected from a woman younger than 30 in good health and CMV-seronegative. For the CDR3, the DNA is TGTGCCAGTAGACTAAGGGGGCCGGGAAACATTCAGTACTTC. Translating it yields CASRLRGPGNIQYF.